Below are 8 T cell receptor beta chains sequenced from a single sample in a study of Ad26.COV2.S vaccination and SARS-CoV-2 variants. Only in-frame clones appear in the TCRdb table, and some are missing; sequencing was by immunoSEQ multiplex PCR. The sample records about 350,000 clones, approximately 90% being singletons. The source material was peripheral blood, sampled after recovery from COVID-19. These TCRs come from a human donor who had recovered from COVID-19.

Notes on this clone: The sample has other DNA sequences that encode this CDR3 too. The chain joins TRBV9 to TRBJ1-4, with 9 bases fitting TRBD1. CDR3 length: 13 residues. The V and J ends lost 4 bases and 8 bases, in that order; junction bases with no gene match: 3. CDR1 is SGDLS and CDR2 is YYNGEE in the germline V gene. The CDR3 loop is CASSTGTGEKLFF. CDR3 sequence (DNA): TGTGCCAGCAGCACCGGGACAGGGGAAAAACTGTTTTTT. Variable domain in full (rest from reference TRBV9 and TRBJ1-4): DSGVTQTPKHLITATGQRVTLRCSPRSGDLSVYWYQQSLDQGLQFLIQYYNGEERAKGNILERFSAQQFPDLHSELNLSSLELGDSALYFCASSTGTGEKLFFGSGTQLSVL.

The chain recombines TRBV3-1 (or the pseudogene TRBV3-2) with TRBJ2-7, with D uncertain. The V gene's germline CDR1 is LGHDT and CDR2 YNNKEL (reference sequence). V was trimmed by 1 base and J by 6 bases, leaving 10 bases between them. The CDR3 totals 13 residues. This chain's CDR3 is CASSQVGVGEQYF. CDR3 nucleotide sequence: TGTGCCAGCAGCCAAGTTGGAGTGGGCGAGCAGTACTTC.

Worth noting for this clone: At one of its ends the junction is not consistent with the germline gene, which may arise from a read error. The V and J genes are TRBV5-4 and TRBJ2-1; D remains unclear. This CDR3 is 14 amino acids long. Germline CDR1 SGHNT, CDR2 YYREEE (reference sequence). CDR3 residues: CASSSQPSHNEQFF. CDR3 sequence (DNA): TGTGCCAGCAGTTCCCAACCCTCCCACAATGAGCAGTTCTTC.

The rearrangement uses TRBV10-2 and TRBJ2-7; maybe TRBD1 (7 bases). The CDR3 totals 14 residues. The V end was cut by 4 bases, the J end by 6 bases, with 16 bases between. Germline V gene sequence: CDR1 WSHSY, CDR2 SAAADI. This CDR3 reads CASSVNRGLVEQYF. The DNA of the CDR3 is TGCGCCAGCAGTGTTAACAGGGGACTGGTCGAGCAGTACTTC.

The V gene is TRBV11-3, the J gene TRBJ2-7; D remains ambiguous. CDR3 length: 13 amino acids. Germline V lookup: CDR1 SGHNT, CDR2 YENEEA. V lost 4 bases to trimming and J lost 4 bases, with 11 bases between them. The CDR3 is CASSSGPKYEQYF. The CDR3 nucleotides are TGTGCCAGCAGCTCCGGGCCAAAATACGAGCAGTACTTC.

The rearrangement joins TRBV7-2 to TRBJ1-3; D remains unclear. The CDR3 is made up of 15 amino acids. V lost 3 bases to trimming and J lost 0 bases, with 9 bases between them. Germline loops: CDR1 SGHTA, CDR2 FQGNSA. The CDR3 DNA follows: TGTGCCAGCAGCTTGGAAGCCCTCTCTGGAAACACCATATATTTT. This sequence encodes CASSLEALSGNTIYF.

V and J are TRBV7-2 and TRBJ1-1; 8 bases match TRBD1. J lost 0 bases, V lost 3 bases, and 15 bases had no gene match. Germline V gives CDR1 SGHTA, CDR2 FQGNSA. This CDR3 region has 19 residues. DNA of the CDR3: TGTGCCAGCAGCTTCAGTTGGCAGGGGGCAAAACAATTGAACACTGAAGCTTTCTTT. Translation gives CASSFSWQGAKQLNTEAFF. The full variable domain, rest sourced from reference TRBV7-2 and TRBJ1-1, is GAGVSQSPSNKVTEKGKDVELRCDPISGHTALYWYRQSLGQGLEFLIYFQGNSAPDKSGLPSDRFSAERTGGSVSTLTIQRTQQEDSAVYLCASSFSWQGAKQLNTEAFFGQGTRLTVV.

The genes are TRBV29-1 and TRBJ2-7; a possible D gene is TRBD2 (6 bases). Germline CDR1 SQVTM, CDR2 ANQGSEA. The CDR3 is 11 amino acids. Between the trimmed V and J ends, which lost 5 bases and 4 bases, there was a span of 9 bases. CDR3 DNA sequence: TGCAGCGTTCACGGGACTTACGAGCAGTACTTC. Amino acid sequence: CSVHGTYEQYF.